The source of this T cell receptor (beta chain) is a study of spatial heterogeneity in lung cancer. Study at large: Detection of beta-chain sequences consistently exceeded that of alpha-chain sequences.

TCRdb reprocessed the 5' RACE reads with MiXCR, giving one entry per CDR3 protein. The repertoire holds approximately 2,500 distinct CDR3 sequences, with 4.4% as singletons. This clonotype appeared many times. Sample time point: sample taken at primary tumor resection. Unsorted whole RNA of tumor, nontumor lung or frozen PBMC was sequenced. The sequences come from normal lung tissue next to the tumor, collected at surgery. The receptor was isolated from a female donor with early-stage non-small cell lung cancer.

CDR3 amino acids: CASQTGGAYEQYF. CDR3 nucleotide sequence: TGTGCCAGCCAGACAGGGGGGGCCTACGAGCAGTACTTC. The gene calls are TRBV3-1 and TRBJ2-7, with TRBD1 identical over 9 bases. The ends lost 8 bases at V and 2 bases at J; junction bases unmatched: 4. CDR3 length equals 13 residues. The germline gives CDR1 LGHDT, CDR2 YNNKEL (reference sequence).